This T cell receptor (beta chain) derives from a study of cytomegalovirus exposure and HLA in healthy donors. Overall study: The use of the same platform for the 95 to 150 validation repertoires and the approximately 670 first-cohort repertoires was reported by a later analysis.

Regarding this clone: Its matching antigen is unknown.

It was the approximately 120-subject validation cohort, separate from the approximately 700-subject first cohort, to which the donors belonged. Produced via immunoSEQ multiplex PCR; TCRdb's table is partial and in-frame only. The sample lists approximately 65,000 clones; over 95% were seen once. The CDR3 is 14 residues long. Study-wide results and limits: There were approximately 150 TCR beta chains listed as cytomegalovirus-associated.

The sample comprised PBMCs. The clonotype comes from a woman younger than 35 in good health and CMV-seropositive. The rearrangement links TRBV21-1 to TRBJ2-1; the DNA was not used to check the table's D call, TRBD2. TRBV21-1 is an annotated pseudogene. CDR3 region: CASGPGTSGSVEFF. In DNA form, the CDR3 reads TGTGCCAGCGGGCCCGGGACTAGCGGGAGTGTGGAGTTCTTC.